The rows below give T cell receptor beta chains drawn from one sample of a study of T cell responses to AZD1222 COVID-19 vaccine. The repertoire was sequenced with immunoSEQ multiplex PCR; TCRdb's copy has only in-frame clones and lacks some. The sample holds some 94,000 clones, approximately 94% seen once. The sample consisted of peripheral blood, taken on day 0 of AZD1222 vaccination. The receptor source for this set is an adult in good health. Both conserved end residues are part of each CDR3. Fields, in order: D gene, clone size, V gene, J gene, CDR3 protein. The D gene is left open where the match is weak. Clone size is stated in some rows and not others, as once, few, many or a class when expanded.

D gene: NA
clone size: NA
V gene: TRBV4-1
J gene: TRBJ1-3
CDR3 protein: CASSRVNSGNTIYF

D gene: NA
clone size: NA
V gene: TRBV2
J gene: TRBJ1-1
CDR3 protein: CASSERGNTEAFF

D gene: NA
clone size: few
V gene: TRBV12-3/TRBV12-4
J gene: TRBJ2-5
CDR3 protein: CASSLGQDRTQYF

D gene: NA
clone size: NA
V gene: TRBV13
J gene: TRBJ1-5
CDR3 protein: CASKDPLGLSDNSNQPQHF

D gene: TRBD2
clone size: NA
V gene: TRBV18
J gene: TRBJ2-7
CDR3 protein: CASSAALREAYEQYF

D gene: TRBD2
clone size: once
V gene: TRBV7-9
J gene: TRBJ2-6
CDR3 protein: CASSLGGSSAGANVLTF

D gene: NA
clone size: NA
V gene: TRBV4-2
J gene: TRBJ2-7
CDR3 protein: CASSQDPSSYEQYF

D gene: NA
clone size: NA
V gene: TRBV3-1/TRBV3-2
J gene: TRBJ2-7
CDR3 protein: CASWSGGEQYF

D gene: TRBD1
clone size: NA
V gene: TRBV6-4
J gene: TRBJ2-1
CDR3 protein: CASSDGTGGNEQFF

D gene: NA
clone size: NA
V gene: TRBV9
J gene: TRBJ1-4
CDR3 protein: CASSVRTGNNEKLFF

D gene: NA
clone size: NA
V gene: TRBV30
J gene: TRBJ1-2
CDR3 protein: CAWNSRLRPTTGIYGYTF

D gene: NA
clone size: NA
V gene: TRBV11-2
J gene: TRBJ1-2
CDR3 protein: CASSLGQGNYGYTF

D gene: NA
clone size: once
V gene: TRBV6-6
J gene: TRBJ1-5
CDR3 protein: CASSYSLLSQPQHF

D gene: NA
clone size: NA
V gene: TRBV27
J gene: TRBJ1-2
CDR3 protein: CASSPIERTSPSGYTF

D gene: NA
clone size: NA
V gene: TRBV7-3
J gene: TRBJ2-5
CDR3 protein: CASSRSPGYQETQYF

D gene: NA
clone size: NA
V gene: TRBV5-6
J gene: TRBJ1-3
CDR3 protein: CASSQGRLSGNTIYF

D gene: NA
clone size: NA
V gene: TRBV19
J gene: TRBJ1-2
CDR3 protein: CASSASTSEVHGYTF

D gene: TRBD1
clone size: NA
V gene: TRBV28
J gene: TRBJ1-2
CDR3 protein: CASSPGTGYGYTF

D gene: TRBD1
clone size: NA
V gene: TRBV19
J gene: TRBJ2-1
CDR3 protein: CASSLGGQGFNEQFF

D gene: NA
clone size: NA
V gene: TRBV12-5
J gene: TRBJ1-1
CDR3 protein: CATPRGSNTEAFF

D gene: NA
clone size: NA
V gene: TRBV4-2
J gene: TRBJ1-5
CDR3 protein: CASSQDSVGNQPQHF

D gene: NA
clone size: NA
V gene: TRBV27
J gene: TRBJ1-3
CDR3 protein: CASSSPGNTIYF